A single sample is the source of the 21 T cell receptor beta chains below, sequenced in a study of tumor-infiltrating lymphocytes in localized non-small cell lung cancer. TCRdb keeps only in-frame clones here, not all; method: immunoSEQ multiplex PCR. The sample yields about 16,000 clones, about three quarters seen once. Input material: lung tumor tissue. Receptor source: a human donor with non-small cell lung cancer.

The chain joins TRBV7-2 to TRBJ2-1; 7 bases match TRBD2. The CDR3 length is 14 residues. Germline V lookup: CDR1 SGHTA, CDR2 FQGNSA. The junction had 0 bases not matched to a gene; V was cut back by 4 bases and J by 0 bases. Here the CDR3 DNA reads TGTGCCAGCAGCTCGGGAGGCTCCTACAATGAGCAGTTCTTC. Translating gives CASSSGGSYNEQFF.

The table lists this clone with a count of one. This chain links TRBV10-3 with TRBJ2-3, with D maybe TRBD2 (6 bases). From germline, CDR1 is ENHRY and CDR2 SYGVKD. Trimming took off 11 bases at V and 2 bases at J, with 23 bases between the two ends. This CDR3 spans 16 amino acids. Here the CDR3 reads CAASDGDWDFTDTQYF. The CDR3 DNA sequence: TGTGCCGCGTCTGACGGGGATTGGGACTTCACAGATACGCAGTATTTT.

This sequence joins TRBV7-2 and TRBJ1-5; 12 bases agree with TRBD1. This CDR3 has 18 residues. Trimming at V came to 2 bases and at J to 3 bases, leaving 8 bases not matched to a gene. Germline-derived CDR1 and CDR2 are SGHTA and FQGNSA. This chain's CDR3 is CASSLRRDRGLNNQPQHF. The CDR3 DNA follows: TGTGCCAGCAGCTTACGGAGGGACAGGGGGCTTAACAATCAGCCCCAGCATTTT. Full variable domain (outside the CDR3, taken from reference TRBV7-2 and TRBJ1-5): GAGVSQSPSNKVTEKGKDVELRCDPISGHTALYWYRQSLGQGLEFLIYFQGNSAPDKSGLPSDRFSAERTGGSVSTLTIQRTQQEDSAVYLCASSLRRDRGLNNQPQHFGDGTRLSIL.

As to this clone: Other nucleotide sequences from this sample produce the same CDR3. The rearrangement uses TRBV11-2 and TRBJ2-3, with D possibly matching TRBD1 (5 bases). There are 13 residues in the CDR3. CDR1 and CDR2 from the germline V gene are SGHAT and FQNNGV. Trimming took 0 bases from V and 5 from J, leaving 6 bases between them. In DNA, the CDR3 is TGTGCCAGCAGCTTAGACAGGGAAGATACGCAGTATTTT. This encodes CASSLDREDTQYF.

This clone is large by share. The genes are TRBV2 and TRBJ2-5; 12 positions match TRBD2. The CDR3 consists of 15 residues. Trimming took 8 bases from V and 5 from J; bases not matched to a gene: 9. The germline V gene has CDR1 SNHLY and CDR2 FYNNEI. The CDR3 reads CASGASGGARETQYF. The CDR3 bases are TGTGCCAGCGGAGCTAGCGGGGGGGCCAGGGAGACCCAGTACTTC.

This clone was found a few times. The chain combines TRBV5-1 with TRBJ1-6; D perhaps matches TRBD1 (6 bases). Germline V gene lookup returns CDR1 SGHRS and CDR2 YFSETQ. The V and J ends lost 8 bases and 0 bases respectively, with 9 bases between them. The CDR3 covers 14 residues. This CDR3 is CASTGSSYNSPLHF. The CDR3 region has the DNA TGCGCCAGTACAGGGAGCTCCTATAATTCACCCCTCCACTTT.

V usage is TRBV5-4 and J usage is TRBJ1-2; D not certain. The germline CDR1 and CDR2 sequences are SGHNT and YYREEE (reference sequence). CDR3 length: 15 amino acids. The V gene lost 0 bases and the J gene lost 6 bases, with 15 bases spanning the gap. The DNA for the CDR3 is TGTGCCAGCAGCTTGGGAGAGGGAGGGTGGCATGGCTACACCTTC. Its protein is CASSLGEGGWHGYTF. Supplemented by reference TRBV5-4 and TRBJ1-2, the full variable domain reads ETGVTQSPTHLIKTRGQQVTLRCSSQSGHNTVSWYQQALGQGPQFIFQYYREEENGRGNFPPRFSGLQFPNYSSELNVNALELDDSALYLCASSLGEGGWHGYTFGSGTRLTVV.

The chain combines TRBV7-9 with TRBJ1-1; the D is unclear. V lost 0 bases and J 4 bases, leaving 6 bases between the germline ends. Looked up from germline, CDR1 is SEHNR and CDR2 is FQNEAQ (reference sequence). The CDR3 totals 13 residues. In DNA, the CDR3 is TGTGCCAGCAGCTTAGCGGGTCCCACTGAAGCTTTCTTT. Its protein product is CASSLAGPTEAFF.

This clone was seen a single time. The chain uses TRBV9 and TRBJ1-5; D is possibly TRBD1 (5 bases). The V end was cut by 3 bases, the J end by 2 bases, with 12 bases between. Germline V gene lookup returns CDR1 SGDLS and CDR2 YYNGEE. This CDR3 region has 15 residues. CDR3 DNA: TGTGCCAGCAGCGGCTCGGGGGGTGGCAATCAGCCCCAGCATTTT. This gives the protein CASSGSGGGNQPQHF. The full variable domain, completed using reference TRBV9 and TRBJ1-5, is DSGVTQTPKHLITATGQRVTLRCSPRSGDLSVYWYQQSLDQGLQFLIQYYNGEERAKGNILERFSAQQFPDLHSELNLSSLELGDSALYFCASSGSGGGNQPQHFGDGTRLSIL.

The V call is TRBV9, the J call TRBJ1-2; D ambiguous. Trimming stripped 3 bases from V and 1 base from J, with 1 base between. The CDR3 has 11 residues. The V gene's germline CDR1 is SGDLS and CDR2 YYNGEE. The CDR3 DNA is TGTGCCAGCAGCGATAACTATGGCTACACCTTC. Protein: CASSDNYGYTF. The full variable domain, completed using reference TRBV9 and TRBJ1-2, is DSGVTQTPKHLITATGQRVTLRCSPRSGDLSVYWYQQSLDQGLQFLIQYYNGEERAKGNILERFSAQQFPDLHSELNLSSLELGDSALYFCASSDNYGYTFGSGTRLTVV.

The chain links TRBV30 to TRBJ1-1; 9 positions agree with TRBD1. Germline V gene data show CDR1 as GTSNPN and CDR2 as SVGIG (reference sequence). J lost 4 bases, V lost 5 bases, and 5 bases had no gene match. This CDR3 has 13 residues. CDR3 DNA: TGTGCCTGGGAGACAGGGGGAGCCACTGAAGCTTTCTTT. It codes for CAWETGGATEAFF.

V is TRBV5-1 and J is TRBJ1-2, with 9 bases lining up with TRBD1. Trimming removed 3 bases from V and 4 bases from J; junction bases left unmatched: 4. The germline V gene has CDR1 SGHRS and CDR2 YFSETQ. The CDR3 has 14 residues. The CDR3 nucleotides read TGCGCCAGCAGCTACGACAGGGGGGCCTATGGCTACACCTTC. This codes for CASSYDRGAYGYTF. Combining the CDR3 with reference TRBV5-1 and TRBJ1-2 gives the whole variable domain KAGVTQTPRYLIKTRGQQVTLSCSPISGHRSVSWYQQTPGQGLQFLFEYFSETQRNKGNFPGRFSGRQFSNSRSEMNVSTLELGDSALYLCASSYDRGAYGYTFGSGTRLTVV.

In regard to this clone: An end of the junction does not agree with germline; a read error may underlie this. The chain carries TRBV7-2 and TRBJ2-3; 7 positions match TRBD2. The length of the CDR3 is 14 residues. From germline, CDR1 is SGHTA and CDR2 FQGNSA. In DNA form, the CDR3 reads TGTGCCAGCAGCCTTTCCCGCCCACCGGGGGGAATAAATTTT. It translates to CASSLSRPPGGINF. Based on the CDR3 plus reference TRBV7-2 and TRBJ2-3, the full variable domain is GAGVSQSPSNKVTEKGKDVELRCDPISGHTALYWYRQSLGQGLEFLIYFQGNSAPDKSGLPSDRFSAERTGGSVSTLTIQRTQQEDSAVYLCASSLSRPPGGINFGPGTRLTVL.

The chain recombines TRBV7-9 with TRBJ2-1; 7 bases map to TRBD1. This CDR3 is 14 amino acids long. V was pared by 2 bases and J by 6 bases, with 4 bases of the junction left unmatched. Germline V gene lookup returns CDR1 SEHNR and CDR2 FQNEAQ (reference sequence). The CDR3 here is CASSLTGQSNEQFF. The CDR3 bases are TGTGCCAGCAGCTTAACGGGACAGTCCAATGAGCAGTTCTTC.

This clone showed up just once. The J gene is TRBJ1-1, the V gene TRBV27; 7 bases are shared with TRBD1. Germline trimming cut 5 bases from V and 3 bases from J; bases unmatched to any gene: 9. CDR3 length equals 15 residues. The germline V gene has CDR1 MNHEY and CDR2 SMNVEV (reference sequence). The CDR3: CASSPGQAPYTEAFF. CDR3 nucleotides: TGTGCCAGCAGTCCCGGACAGGCACCCTACACTGAAGCTTTCTTT.

The V gene is TRBV12-5, the J gene TRBJ2-1; no firm D call. The V gene lost 5 bases and the J gene lost 3 bases, with 8 bases spanning the gap. The CDR3 extends over 13 amino acids. The germline CDR1 and CDR2 sequences are LGHNT and FRNRAP. The CDR3 DNA sequence: TGTGCTAGTGGTACCGCCGGCTACAATGAGCAGTTCTTC. Amino acids: CASGTAGYNEQFF.

J is TRBJ2-6 and V is TRBV14; D unclear. CDR1 is SGHDN and CDR2 is FVKESK in the germline V gene. The CDR3 covers 13 residues. The germline V and J ends were trimmed by 5 bases and 0 bases, with 2 bases remaining between them. CDR3 amino acids: CASSFSGANVLTF. CDR3 DNA: TGTGCCAGCAGCTTCTCTGGGGCCAACGTCCTGACTTTC.

The chain couples TRBV6-5 to TRBJ1-5, with 9 bases aligning to TRBD1. Germline V CDR1 and CDR2: MNHEY, SVGAGI. Trimming removed 2 bases from V and 8 bases from J; junction bases left unmatched: 7. The CDR3 loop spans 15 amino acids. CDR3 amino acids: CASSYGQGFPEPQHF. DNA for the CDR3: TGTGCCAGCAGTTACGGACAGGGGTTCCCGGAGCCCCAGCATTTT.

This chain uses TRBV18 with TRBJ1-6; 7 bases agree with TRBD1. V gave up 2 bases and J gave up 11 bases; unmatched junction bases: 12. This CDR3 region has 16 residues. Germline CDR1 KGHSH, CDR2 LQKENI. CDR3 sequence: CASSPGRGTVGTPLHF. CDR3 nucleotide sequence: TGTGCCAGCTCACCAGGGAGGGGGACAGTTGGTACACCCCTCCACTTT. The variable domain in full, completed from reference TRBV18 and TRBJ1-6, reads NAGVMQNPRHLVRRRGQEARLRCSPMKGHSHVYWYRQLPEEGLKFMVYLQKENIIDESGMPKERFSAEFPKEGPSILRIQQVVRGDSAAYFCASSPGRGTVGTPLHFGNGTRLTVT.

The sample holds a few counts of this clone. The genes are TRBV30 and TRBJ1-4; no definite D call. Trimming stripped 2 bases from V and 9 bases from J, with 13 bases between. The CDR3 consists of 13 residues. From germline, CDR1 is GTSNPN and CDR2 SVGIG (reference sequence). CDR3 bases: TGTGCCTGGAGTCAGGCTTTGGGGAAAAAACTGTTTTTT. Translation: CAWSQALGKKLFF.

The V gene is TRBV4-3, the J gene TRBJ2-1; 7 positions match TRBD2. This CDR3 region has 15 residues. The ends lost 8 bases at V and 0 bases at J; junction bases unmatched: 7. Germline-derived CDR1 and CDR2 are LGHNA and YSLEER. The CDR3 DNA follows: TGCGCCAGCCGAAGCGGGACCTCCTCCTACAATGAGCAGTTCTTC. Its translation is CASRSGTSSYNEQFF.